This TCR beta chain was identified in a study of shared clonotypes between healthy human individuals. Whole-study findings and limits: In general, naive subsets displayed greater estimated richness than memory subsets did.

Deletions cut 0 bases from V and 7 bases from J, with 19 bases between. The CDR3 runs 17 residues. CDR1 and CDR2 from the germline V gene are ENHRY and SYGVKD. Using immunoSEQ multiplex PCR, the repertoire was profiled, and TCRdb retains in-frame clones only, with some absent. Seen here are approximately 2,300,000 clones, approximately 90% observed once, and the top ten hold 0.3% to 0.45%. In regard to this clone: What it binds is not known.

Healthy HIV-negative adults with no recent acute infections or vaccinations were recruited as donors. Researchers partitioned CD4+ cells into CD45RA+ naive and CD45RA-negative memory subsets. This receptor was identified in a man younger than 35 in good health. Some clones in this sample may be carry-over from other donors' samples. V is TRBV10-3 and J is TRBJ1-5; weak D call: TRBD1 (6 bases). The sequencing sample was made of naive CD4+ T cells from PBMCs. The subset: CD45RA+ positively selected. The CDR3 reads CAISESRTATTGQPQHF. The CDR3, as DNA: TGTGCCATCAGTGAGTCTCGGACAGCGACAACGGGGCAGCCCCAGCATTTT.